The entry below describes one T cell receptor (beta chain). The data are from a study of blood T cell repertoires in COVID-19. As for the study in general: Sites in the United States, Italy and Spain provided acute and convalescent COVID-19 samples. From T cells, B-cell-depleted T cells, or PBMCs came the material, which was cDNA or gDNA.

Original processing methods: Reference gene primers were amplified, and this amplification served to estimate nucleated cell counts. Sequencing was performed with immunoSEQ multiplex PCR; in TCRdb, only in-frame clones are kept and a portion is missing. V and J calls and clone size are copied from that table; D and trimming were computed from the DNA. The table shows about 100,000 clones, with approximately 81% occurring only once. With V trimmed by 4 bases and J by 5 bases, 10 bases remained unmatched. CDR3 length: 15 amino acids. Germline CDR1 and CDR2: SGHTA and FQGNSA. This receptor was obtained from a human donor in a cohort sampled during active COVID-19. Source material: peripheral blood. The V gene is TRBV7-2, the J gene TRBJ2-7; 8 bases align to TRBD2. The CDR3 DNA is TGTGCCAGCAGCTCAAGTCGGCGGGAGGTCGACGAGCAGTACTTC. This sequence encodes CASSSSRREVDEQYF.